Listed here are 27 T cell receptor beta chains from one sample, sequenced in a study of post-analysis software for immune sequencing data. General study results and limits: Higher frequency in patients than in controls was seen for roughly five TRBV segments, with TRBV5-6, TRBV5-1 and TRBV20-1 among them.

Their cognate antigens are unknown. Each TCR beta cDNA library carried unique molecular identifiers. TCRdb used MiXCR to reprocess the PCR reads, holding one entry per CDR3 protein. The repertoire holds roughly 540,000 distinct CDR3 sequences, with around 31% as singletons. Sequencing was carried out using blood. Receptor source: a girl aged 2 to 17 with multiple sclerosis.

This clonotype was seen a single time. The chain recombines TRBV5-1 with TRBJ1-1; D unclear. The V gene's germline CDR1 is SGHRS and CDR2 YFSETQ. CDR3 length equals 15 residues. The ends were cut back, 10 bases at V and 3 bases at J, with 22 bases in the middle. CDR3 loop: CAGGPGMALDTEAFF. In DNA form, the CDR3 reads TGCGCCGGCGGACCGGGGATGGCGTTGGACACTGAAGCTTTCTTT.

V gene TRBV4-2 combines with J gene TRBJ2-3, with TRBD2 matching over 10 bases. Losses at the gene ends were 1 base for V and 2 bases for J; bases not matched to a gene: 6. Germline CDR1 is LGHNA and CDR2 is YNFKEQ. The CDR3 runs to 17 residues. This CDR3 reads CASSQVLAGEVTDTQYF. The CDR3 nucleotides read TGTGCCAGCAGCCAAGTCCTAGCGGGGGAGGTCACAGATACGCAGTATTTT.

The chain has TRBV20-1 and TRBJ2-2; possible D gene TRBD2, 5 bases. The ends were cut back, 5 bases at V and 0 bases at J, with 13 bases in the middle. Germline values: CDR1 DFQATT, CDR2 SNEGSKA (reference sequence). CDR3 size: 15 residues. Here the CDR3 reads CSALSSGANTGELFF. The CDR3 DNA reads as TGCAGTGCTCTTTCCAGCGGCGCGAACACCGGGGAGCTGTTTTTT.

The chain joins TRBV12-3 or TRBV12-4 to TRBJ2-3, with 7 bases fitting TRBD2. V dropped 3 bases and J dropped 1; count of bases not matched to a gene: 4. The CDR3 spans 15 residues. This CDR3 is CASSFNSGGTDTQYF. Written as DNA, the CDR3 is TGTGCCAGCAGTTTTAACAGCGGGGGCACAGATACGCAGTATTTT.

This clonotype appeared a few times. V usage is TRBV27 and J usage is TRBJ1-1, with 7 bases fitting TRBD1. The germline CDR1 and CDR2 sequences are MNHEY and SMNVEV (reference sequence). J gave up 6 bases and V 3 bases, and 7 bases lay outside the gene matches. This CDR3 is built from 14 residues. DNA for the CDR3: TGTGCCAGCAGTTTGGTTCCGGGACAGTCTGAAGCTTTCTTT. Its protein is CASSLVPGQSEAFF.

The rearrangement joins TRBV6-2 or TRBV6-3 to TRBJ2-7; 7 bases are a match to TRBD1. The CDR3 consists of 14 residues. After removal of 1 base from V and 4 bases from J, the junction contained 4 bases not matched to a gene. Looked up from germline, CDR1 is MNHEY and CDR2 is SVGEGT. CDR3 coding DNA: TGTGCCAGCAGTTACTGGGACAGCCAGTACGAGCAGTACTTC. Its translation: CASSYWDSQYEQYF.

This clonotype was counted many times. This sequence joins TRBV10-3 and TRBJ2-7; D unresolved. This CDR3 spans 12 amino acids. CDR1 ENHRY and CDR2 SYGVKD come from the germline V gene. Trimming left V 5 bases short and J 3 bases short, with 8 bases between. In nucleotides, the CDR3 is TGTGCCATCAGTCCAAACCTCTACGAGCAGTACTTC. Translated: CAISPNLYEQYF.

This clonotype was recorded a few times. This sequence joins TRBV12-3 or TRBV12-4 and TRBJ2-5; no clear D gene. The CDR3 runs 13 residues. Trimming cost V 5 bases and J 1 base, with 8 bases left between them. The DNA of the CDR3 is TGTGCCAGCAGTACTCGGACCCAAGAGACCCAGTACTTC. Amino acids: CASSTRTQETQYF.

This clonotype appeared a few times. The chain has TRBV27 and TRBJ2-5, with D perhaps matching TRBD2 (6 bases). Germline values: CDR1 MNHEY, CDR2 SMNVEV (reference sequence). V lost 2 bases to trimming and J lost 4 bases, with 14 bases between them. The CDR3 is 15 amino acids. CDR3: CASSLVGTEGETQYF. DNA for the CDR3: TGTGCCAGCAGTTTAGTGGGTACGGAGGGAGAGACCCAGTACTTC.

The chain combines TRBV7-2 with TRBJ1-2; D gene unclear. This CDR3 has 16 amino acids. The germline gives CDR1 SGHTA, CDR2 FQGNSA. V was trimmed by 1 base and J by 4 bases, leaving 16 bases between them. The CDR3 is CASSLEQNQALYGYTF. The DNA for the CDR3 is TGTGCCAGCAGCTTAGAACAGAATCAAGCTCTCTATGGCTACACCTTC.

This clonotype was seen only a few times. The chain links TRBV20-1 to TRBJ2-4, with 7 nucleotides matching TRBD1. The V gene end was trimmed by 3 bases and the J gene end by 8 bases; junction bases not matched to a gene: 7. The CDR3 is 13 residues long. Germline CDR1 reads DFQATT; CDR2 reads SNEGSKA (reference sequence). This chain's CDR3 is CSASYRGIDIQYF. The CDR3 DNA is TGCAGTGCTAGCTACAGGGGCATTGACATTCAGTACTTC.

The chain employs TRBV3-1 and TRBJ2-3; D ambiguous. V was clipped by 0 bases and J by 8 bases, with 9 bases between them. The CDR3 totals 13 residues. The germline CDR1 and CDR2 sequences are LGHDT and YNNKEL (reference sequence). The CDR3 here is CASSQEMPGTQYF. The CDR3 nucleotides read TGTGCCAGCAGCCAAGAAATGCCAGGTACGCAGTATTTT.

The genes are TRBV4-1 and TRBJ2-1; D remains ambiguous. Trimming cost V 8 bases and J 2 bases, with 10 bases left between them. Germline values: CDR1 MGHRA, CDR2 YSYEKL. The CDR3 contains 13 residues. The DNA for the CDR3 is TGCGCCAGCGCTAGAACCACCTACAATGAGCAGTTCTTC. Protein product: CASARTTYNEQFF.

This clonotype was seen only a few times. This rearrangement joins TRBV10-3 to TRBJ1-4; possibly TRBD1 for D (6 bases). Trimming stripped 2 bases from V and 6 bases from J, with 10 bases between. The CDR3 is 14 amino acids. CDR1 and CDR2 from the germline V gene are ENHRY and SYGVKD. Here the CDR3 DNA reads TGTGCCATCAGTGAGCCCGGGGGCGATGAAAAACTGTTTTTT. It specifies CAISEPGGDEKLFF.

This clonotype has more than one count but fewer than ten. This chain connects TRBV21-1 to TRBJ2-3; the table's D gene call, TRBD1, was not cross checked with the DNA. TRBV21-1 is labeled a pseudogene. The CDR3 runs to 15 residues. The CDR3 here is CASSRRGESTDTQYF. CDR3 coding DNA: TGTGCCAGCAGCCGGCGGGGCGAATCCACAGATACGCAGTATTTT.

This rearrangement joins TRBV6-5 to TRBJ2-3; D unclear. V was clipped by 7 bases and J by 5 bases, with 10 bases between them. The V gene's germline CDR1 is MNHEY and CDR2 SVGAGI. The CDR3 has 12 amino acids. The CDR3 here is CASTRDGDTQYF. The CDR3 DNA reads TGTGCCAGCACCCGCGATGGAGATACGCAGTATTTT.

The chain employs TRBV20-1 and TRBJ1-1; possibly TRBD1 for D (5 bases). The CDR3 spans 13 residues. With 4 bases removed from V and 4 bases from J, the gap between germline ends came to 13 bases. From germline, CDR1 is DFQATT and CDR2 SNEGSKA (reference sequence). This CDR3 is CSAMGVAGTEAFF. CDR3 DNA sequence: TGCAGTGCTATGGGGGTAGCCGGCACTGAAGCTTTCTTT.

The table lists this clonotype with a few counts. This rearrangement joins TRBV7-8 to TRBJ1-5; D unclear. The V gene lost 4 bases and the J gene lost 5 bases, with 12 bases spanning the gap. The germline V gene encodes CDR1 SGHVS and CDR2 FQNEAQ. The CDR3 runs to 14 residues. In DNA form, the CDR3 reads TGTGCCAGCAGCTCCGAGGCGGCCTATCAGCCCCAGCATTTT. It translates to CASSSEAAYQPQHF.

The chain recombines TRBV7-9 with TRBJ1-5; TRBD1 is a possible D gene (5 bases). Trimming removed 7 bases at V and 7 bases at J, with 14 bases between. CDR3 length equals 13 residues. In germline, CDR1 is SEHNR, CDR2 FQNEAQ (reference sequence). This CDR3 reads CASTLGLGQPQHF. The CDR3 nucleotides read TGTGCCAGCACCTTGGGACTCGGCCAGCCCCAGCATTTT. Complete variable domain (other parts from reference TRBV7-9 and TRBJ1-5): DTGVSQNPRHKITKRGQNVTFRCDPISEHNRLYWYRQTLGQGPEFLTYFQNEAQLEKSRLLSDRFSAERPKGSFSTLEIQRTEQGDSAMYLCASTLGLGQPQHFGDGTRLSIL.

The V and J genes are TRBV7-3 and TRBJ2-1; 8 nucleotides align to TRBD2. The CDR3 is 16 amino acids. J gave up 10 bases and V 4 bases, and 15 bases lay outside the gene matches. The germline CDR1 and CDR2 sequences are SGHTA and FQGTGA. The CDR3 nucleotides are TGTGCCAGCAGCTCGGGGAGCGGGGGCCGTCTGGAGGAGCAGTTCTTC. Its translation: CASSSGSGGRLEEQFF.

The chain uses TRBV2 and TRBJ2-1; D is uncertain. Trimming removed 7 bases at V and 9 bases at J, with 19 bases between. Germline V gene sequence: CDR1 SNHLY, CDR2 FYNNEI. The CDR3 totals 14 residues. The CDR3 DNA reads as TGTGCCAGCACCGCAATTGCAGCCGGCGGTGAGCAGTTCTTC. Translating it yields CASTAIAAGGEQFF.

The chain is built from TRBV7-9 and TRBJ2-1; D uncertain. V dropped 7 bases and J dropped 10 bases, with 20 bases sitting between them. This CDR3 contains 14 residues. CDR1 is SEHNR and CDR2 is FQNEAQ in the germline V gene (reference sequence). CDR3 in amino acids: CASTRDPSPREQFF. The DNA for the CDR3 is TGTGCCAGCACCCGAGACCCGTCCCCCAGAGAGCAGTTCTTC.

In this sample, this clonotype turned up a few times. This rearrangement joins TRBV6-1 to TRBJ1-2; 8 bases match TRBD1. This CDR3 contains 15 residues. Germline V CDR1 and CDR2: MNHNS, SASEGT. Germline trimming cut 2 bases from V and 0 bases from J; bases unmatched to any gene: 2. CDR3 residues: CASSETGGPNYGYTF. CDR3 bases: TGTGCCAGCAGTGAAACAGGGGGACCTAACTATGGCTACACCTTC.

This chain uses TRBV29-1 with TRBJ2-3; 8 bases are shared with TRBD1. Germline V gene lookup returns CDR1 SQVTM and CDR2 ANQGSEA. The CDR3 consists of 14 residues. The trim removed 4 bases at V and 4 bases at J, leaving 7 bases unmatched. The CDR3 DNA is TGCAGCGTTGTTTACGCAGGGGGCTCAGATACGCAGTATTTT. As protein: CSVVYAGGSDTQYF.

This sequence joins TRBV9 and TRBJ2-2; TRBD2 is a possible D gene (6 bases). Germline V lookup: CDR1 SGDLS, CDR2 YYNGEE. The CDR3 has 13 amino acids. V dropped 2 bases and J dropped 7 bases, with 9 bases sitting between them. CDR3 amino acids: CASSVSGIGELFF. CDR3 sequence (DNA): TGTGCCAGCAGCGTTAGCGGAATCGGGGAGCTGTTTTTT. Looking up the rest from reference TRBV9 and TRBJ2-2 gives the full variable domain: DSGVTQTPKHLITATGQRVTLRCSPRSGDLSVYWYQQSLDQGLQFLIQYYNGEERAKGNILERFSAQQFPDLHSELNLSSLELGDSALYFCASSVSGIGELFFGEGSRLTVL.

This rearrangement joins TRBV28 to TRBJ2-3; 8 bases align to TRBD2. The germline CDR1 and CDR2 sequences are MDHEN and SYDVKM. J lost 0 bases, V lost 6 bases, and 11 bases had no gene match. The CDR3 length is 17 residues. The CDR3 region is CASRKIKAGVSTDTQYF. CDR3 bases: TGTGCCAGCAGGAAAATCAAAGCGGGGGTCAGCACAGATACGCAGTATTTT. Combining the CDR3 with reference TRBV28 and TRBJ2-3 gives the whole variable domain DVKVTQSSRYLVKRTGEKVFLECVQDMDHENMFWYRQDPGLGLRLIYFSYDVKMKEKGDIPEGYSVSREKKERFSLILESASTNQTSMYLCASRKIKAGVSTDTQYFGPGTRLTVL.

This clonotype came up a few times. V is TRBV3-1 and J is TRBJ2-1, with D uncertain. CDR1 LGHDT and CDR2 YNNKEL come from the germline V gene (reference sequence). V was trimmed by 4 bases and J by 8 bases, leaving 12 bases between them. The CDR3 loop spans 13 amino acids. CDR3 nucleotides: TGTGCCAGCAGCCTCTCTGTGGGCCATGAGCAGTTCTTC. It is translated as CASSLSVGHEQFF.